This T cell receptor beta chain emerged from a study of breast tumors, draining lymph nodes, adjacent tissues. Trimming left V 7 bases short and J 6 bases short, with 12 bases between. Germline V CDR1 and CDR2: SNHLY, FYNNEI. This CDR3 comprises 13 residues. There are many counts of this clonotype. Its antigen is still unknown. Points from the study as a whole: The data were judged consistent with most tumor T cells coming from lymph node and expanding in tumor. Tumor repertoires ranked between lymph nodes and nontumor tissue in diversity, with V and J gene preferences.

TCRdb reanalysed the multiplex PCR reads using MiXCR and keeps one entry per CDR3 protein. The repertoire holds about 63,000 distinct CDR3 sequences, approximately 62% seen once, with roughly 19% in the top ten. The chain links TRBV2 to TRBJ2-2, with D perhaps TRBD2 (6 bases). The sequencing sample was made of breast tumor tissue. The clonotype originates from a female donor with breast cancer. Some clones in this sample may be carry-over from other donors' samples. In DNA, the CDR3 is TGTGCCAGCACCCTTTCGGGAGCCGGGGAGCTGTTTTTT. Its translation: CASTLSGAGELFF.